What follows are 26 T cell receptor beta chains derived from one specimen sequenced in a study of T cells in women clearing cervical HPV infection. Data came from immunoSEQ multiplex PCR; TCRdb stores just in-frame clones and leaves some out. The data include tens of thousands of clones; the top ten clones carry 20% to 25%. What was sequenced was blood buffy coat. The receptors were gathered from a woman aged 18-70 years with a cervical HPV16 infection that either progressed to CIN3+ or cleared (not recorded which).

Worth noting for this clone: The read terminates 3 residues before the CDR3 end, so the remaining end is supplied by the germline J gene. This chain uses TRBV7-3 with TRBJ1-4, with TRBD1 matching over 8 bases. The germline CDR1 and CDR2 sequences are SGHTA and FQGTGA. The CDR3 runs 15 residues. CDR3 amino acids: CASSLTGDGANVLFF. The covered CDR3 bases are TGTGCCAGCAGCCTGACAGGGGATGGGGCCAACGTA.

In regard to this clone: The CDR3 goes on 3 residues after the read ends, and that part is filled in from the germline J gene. V gene TRBV29-1 combines with J gene TRBJ1-1, with TRBD1 matching 7 bases. Germline loops: CDR1 SQVTM, CDR2 ANQGSEA. This CDR3 region has 12 residues. CDR3 bases read: TGCAGCGTTGTAAACAGGGGAAAGGAA. This codes for CSVVNRGKE. The CDR3, in full, reads CSVVNRGKEAFF.

About this clone itself: The read is 3 residues too short to cover the CDR3 end, so that end is filled in from the germline J gene. The chain joins TRBV20-1 to TRBJ1-2, with no clear D. CDR3 length: 15 amino acids. Germline CDR1 DFQATT, CDR2 SNEGSKA (reference sequence). The DNA read from the CDR3 is TGCAGTGCTAGACGGACTAGCAGCTCCTACAATGAC. Residues: CSARRTSSSYND. Given in full, the CDR3 is CSARRTSSSYNDYTF.

CDR3 protein: CASSWVGSNIQYF. Partial CDR3 DNA: TGTGCCAGTAGTTGGGTCGGGTCGAACATT. The V and J genes are TRBV19 and TRBJ2-4; no definite D call. The CDR3 extends 3 residues past the end of the read, so its final part is completed from the germline J gene. Trimming took 5 bases from V and 7 from J, leaving 12 bases between them. This CDR3 is built from 13 residues. Germline CDR1 reads LNHDA; CDR2 reads SQIVND (reference sequence).

For this clone: The read ends 3 residues shy of where the CDR3 ends; the end is completed using the germline J gene. The chain has TRBV19 and TRBJ1-5; TRBD1 might be the D (6 bases). CDR1 is LNHDA and CDR2 is SQIVND in the germline V gene (reference sequence). Trimming pared 6 bases from V and 3 bases from J, leaving 18 bases between. The CDR3 length is 16 residues. Partial CDR3 DNA: TGTGCCAGTAGCAAATCAGGGGAGCGGATCAATCAGCCC. Translated: CASSKSGERINQP. The whole CDR3 sequence reads CASSKSGERINQPQHF.

Regarding this clone: The CDR3 end falls 3 residues outside the read, so it is completed with the germline J gene. The chain combines TRBV6-2 or TRBV6-3 with TRBJ2-1; maybe TRBD2 (6 bases). Germline values: CDR1 MNHEY, CDR2 SVGEGT. V was shortened by 8 bases and J by 2 bases, with 10 bases between the two germline ends. CDR3 size: 13 residues. The CDR3 here is CASRDSTYNEQFF. The DNA read from the CDR3 is TGTGCCAGCCGGGACTCTACCTACAATGAG.

Worth noting for this clone: The read is 3 residues too short to cover the CDR3 end, so that end is filled in from the germline J gene. The V and J genes are TRBV11-1 and TRBJ2-7, with 11 bases identical to TRBD1. The CDR3 is made up of 14 amino acids. Germline assignment: CDR1 SGHAT and CDR2 FQDESV (reference sequence). After removal of 6 bases from V and 5 bases from J, the junction contained 6 bases not matched to a gene. CDR3 in amino acids: CASRRTGGINEQYF. The sequenced CDR3 bases are TGTGCCAGCAGACGGACAGGGGGCATTAACGAG.

On this clone: Read data end 3 residues before the CDR3 end; the end is taken from the germline J gene. The rearrangement joins TRBV6-2 or TRBV6-3 to TRBJ1-5; maybe TRBD1 (5 bases). The CDR3 is 14 residues long. Germline V gives CDR1 MNHEY, CDR2 SVGEGT. V lost 5 bases and J lost 3, with 11 bases in between. The sequenced part of the CDR3 DNA is TGTGCCAGCAGTAAGCGGGGGGACAATCAGCCC. Translated: CASSKRGDNQP. The full-length CDR3 reads as CASSKRGDNQPQHF.

About this clone: The CDR3 end is not reached by the read, which stops 3 residues before it; the germline J gene fills it in. The gene calls are TRBV7-9 and TRBJ2-7, with a possible D match to TRBD2 (6 bases). Germline CDR1 SEHNR, CDR2 FQNEAQ (reference sequence). This CDR3 region has 14 residues. V was clipped by 2 bases and J by 4 bases, with 12 bases between them. The covered CDR3 bases are TGTGCCAGCAGCTTAATGGAGGGCCCTTACGAG. Its translation: CASSLMEGPYE. In full, the CDR3 is CASSLMEGPYEQYF.

Concerning this clone itself: With the read ending 3 residues before the CDR3 end, the germline J gene is used to fill in that end. The chain combines TRBV7-9 with TRBJ2-7, with D perhaps matching TRBD2 (5 bases). Trimming shortened V by 5 bases and J by 5 bases, and 16 bases separated the two germline ends. The CDR3 covers 14 residues. From germline, CDR1 is SEHNR and CDR2 FQNEAQ (reference sequence). CDR3 DNA (partial): TGTGCCAGCAGCCCCGGCCCTAGCTGGGACGAG. It codes for CASSPGPSWDE. Given in full, the CDR3 is CASSPGPSWDEQYF.

As regards this clone: The missing CDR3 end, 3 residues past where the read stops, is filled in from the germline J gene. The V gene is TRBV2, the J gene TRBJ2-7; TRBD1 matches 7 bases. The CDR3 is 13 residues long. V shed 5 bases, J shed 4 bases, and the junction held 5 bases outside the gene matches. Germline V gene sequence: CDR1 SNHLY, CDR2 FYNNEI. The CDR3 spells CASSHTGEYEQYF. CDR3 DNA, as far as it was read: TGTGCCAGCAGTCACACAGGGGAATACGAG.

About this clone: Read data end 3 residues before the CDR3 end; the end is taken from the germline J gene. The chain combines TRBV10-3 with TRBJ1-5, with unresolved D. The CDR3 consists of 13 residues. Germline V gene data show CDR1 as ENHRY and CDR2 as SYGVKD. Trimming took off 3 bases at V and 9 bases at J, with 12 bases between the two ends. The CDR3 bases that were read are TGTGCCATCAGTGATGCGAATGATGGGCCC. Its translation: CAISDANDGP. In full, the CDR3 reads CAISDANDGPQHF.

As for this clone: The read gets to within 3 residues of the CDR3 end, and the germline J gene fills in the rest. The chain recombines TRBV5-5 with TRBJ2-2; the match to TRBD1 covers 8 bases. The germline CDR1 and CDR2 sequences are SGHKS and YYEKEE (reference sequence). There are 15 residues in the CDR3. Germline trimming cut 2 bases from V and 7 bases from J; bases unmatched to any gene: 7. The CDR3 spells CASSFRDRWNGELFF. The DNA read from the CDR3 is TGTGCCAGCAGCTTCCGGGACAGGTGGAACGGGGAG.

For this clone: Sequencing ends 3 residues short of the CDR3 end; the germline J gene provides the rest. The rearrangement uses TRBV30 and TRBJ2-7; D may be TRBD1 (5 bases). Trimming stripped 0 bases from V and 2 bases from J, with 11 bases between. Looked up from germline, CDR1 is GTSNPN and CDR2 is SVGIG (reference sequence). The CDR3 loop spans 14 amino acids. The sequenced CDR3 bases are TGTGCCTGGAGTGTTGACAGTTTTCCCTACGAG. This encodes CAWSVDSFPYE. The entire CDR3 is CAWSVDSFPYEQYF.

As for this clone: The CDR3 end is not reached by the read, which stops 3 residues before it; the germline J gene fills it in. This rearrangement joins TRBV19 to TRBJ2-1; TRBD2 is a possible D gene (5 bases). Germline V gene lookup returns CDR1 LNHDA and CDR2 SQIVND (reference sequence). This CDR3 has 14 amino acids. The V end was cut by 6 bases, the J end by 7 bases, with 16 bases between. CDR3: CASRRGWLANEQFF. The sequenced part of the CDR3 DNA is TGTGCCAGTAGGCGTGGGTGGCTAGCAAATGAG.

With regard to this clone: The CDR3 is cut off 3 residues early in the read; its end comes from the germline J gene. The chain combines TRBV19 with TRBJ1-2; perhaps TRBD1 as D (6 bases). V lost 10 bases and J 5 bases, leaving 17 bases between the germline ends. The CDR3 totals 13 residues. Germline V gene lookup returns CDR1 LNHDA and CDR2 SQIVND (reference sequence). The CDR3 here is CATRTESLYGYTF. CDR3 DNA, as far as it was read: TGTGCCACTCGGACAGAAAGCTTATATGGC.

About this clone: The CDR3 end falls 3 residues outside the read, so it is completed with the germline J gene. The chain carries TRBV29-1 and TRBJ1-2; a weak D match, TRBD1 (5 bases). The germline CDR1 and CDR2 sequences are SQVTM and ANQGSEA. V dropped 7 bases and J dropped 5 bases, with 17 bases sitting between them. This CDR3 is 13 amino acids long. The CDR3 reads CSAASGTDYGYTF. The CDR3 DNA, read in part, is TGCAGCGCGGCCTCCGGGACTGATTATGGC.

Concerning this clone: Read data end 3 residues before the CDR3 end; the end is taken from the germline J gene. The chain couples TRBV6-1 to TRBJ1-4, with 11 bases lining up with TRBD1. V shed 6 bases, J shed 7 bases, and the junction held 7 bases outside the gene matches. The CDR3 extends over 15 amino acids. In germline, CDR1 is MNHNS, CDR2 SASEGT. The CDR3 here is CASSELGTGGEKLFF. The CDR3 DNA, read in part, is TGTGCCAGCAGCGAACTGGGGACAGGGGGTGAAAAA.

This CDR3 is CASSFQGGTDTQYF. The CDR3 DNA, read in part, is TGTGCCAGCAGTTTCCAGGGGGGCACAGATACG. The V call is TRBV28, the J call TRBJ2-3; TRBD1 agrees at 7 bases. Coverage ceases 3 residues before the CDR3 finishes, and the germline J gene fills in the end. The germline V gene has CDR1 MDHEN and CDR2 SYDVKM. CDR3 length: 14 amino acids. J was trimmed by 1 base and V by 3 bases; bases with no gene match: 1.

Concerning this clone: The CDR3 end falls 3 residues outside the read, so it is completed with the germline J gene. This chain joins TRBV10-3 and TRBJ2-2; D is possibly TRBD2 (5 bases). V was cut by 6 bases and J by 0 bases, with 11 bases left in between. Germline V CDR1 and CDR2: ENHRY, SYGVKD. This CDR3 has 15 residues. The CDR3 reads CAIRLAQANTGELFF. The DNA read from the CDR3 is TGTGCCATCAGGCTAGCACAAGCGAACACCGGGGAG.

Worth noting for this clone: The CDR3 end lies 3 residues beyond the end of the read and is filled in from the germline J gene. The rearrangement links TRBV20-1 to TRBJ2-2, with D possibly matching TRBD2 (7 bases). This CDR3 is built from 13 residues. Looked up from germline, CDR1 is DFQATT and CDR2 is SNEGSKA (reference sequence). The sequenced CDR3 bases are TGCAGTGCCGGGGGGCGTACTAATGAAAAG. Its translation is CSAGGRTNEK. The full CDR3 is CSAGGRTNEKLFF.

Concerning this clone itself: The CDR3 goes on 3 residues after the read ends, and that part is filled in from the germline J gene. V usage is TRBV10-2 and J usage is TRBJ2-7; 9 bases match TRBD2. Germline V gene data show CDR1 as WSHSY and CDR2 as SAAADI. CDR3 length: 15 residues. The V gene end was trimmed by 3 bases and the J gene end by 3 bases; junction bases not matched to a gene: 6. CDR3 DNA (partial): TGCGCCAGCAGTGAAAGGGGACTAGCAATCTACGAG. Its protein product is CASSERGLAIYE. The full CDR3 protein is CASSERGLAIYEQYF.

Notes on this clone: The read ends 3 residues shy of where the CDR3 ends; the end is completed using the germline J gene. The J gene is TRBJ2-3, the V gene TRBV19; TRBD1 matches at 7 bases. Looked up from germline, CDR1 is LNHDA and CDR2 is SQIVND (reference sequence). The CDR3 extends over 16 amino acids. The part of the CDR3 DNA that was read is TGTGCCAGTAGTATAGGTGGGACAGTAGTAGCTCAGCCG. The encoded protein is CASSIGGTVVAQP. The complete CDR3 sequence is CASSIGGTVVAQPQYF.

In the case of this clone: Read data end 3 residues before the CDR3 end; the end is taken from the germline J gene. The chain joins TRBV2 to TRBJ2-7; 12 nucleotides align to TRBD2. The CDR3 spans 15 residues. CDR1 and CDR2 from the germline V gene are SNHLY and FYNNEI. The J segment lost 5 bases and the V segment lost 8 bases, leaving 10 bases of the junction unmatched. The CDR3 here is CASGDLAGGPDEQYF. Partial CDR3 DNA: TGTGCCAGCGGCGACCTAGCGGGAGGGCCGGACGAG.

About this clone itself: The CDR3 goes on 3 residues after the read ends, and that part is filled in from the germline J gene. The chain is built from TRBV12-3 or TRBV12-4 and TRBJ2-1, with D possibly being TRBD2 (5 bases). CDR3 length: 15 amino acids. V was cut by 3 bases and J by 4 bases, with 13 bases left in between. The covered CDR3 bases are TGTGCCAGCAGTTTGGACTCCTACCCTTACAATGAG. It translates to CASSLDSYPYNE. The full CDR3 protein reads CASSLDSYPYNEQFF.

In the case of this clone: Coverage ceases 3 residues before the CDR3 finishes, and the germline J gene fills in the end. V usage is TRBV6-1 and J usage is TRBJ2-2; weak D call: TRBD1 (6 bases). Germline CDR1 reads MNHNS; CDR2 reads SASEGT. The length of the CDR3 is 18 residues. The part of the CDR3 DNA that was read is TGTGCCAGCAGTGAACGCAGGGGCCGACCCGCAACTAATGAAAAG. Protein sequence: CASSERRGRPATNEK. The entire CDR3 is CASSERRGRPATNEKLFF.